The next 19 T cell receptor beta chains were all read from a single sample in a study of T-cell reconstitution after alpha-beta-depleted transplantation in children. It was with unique molecular identifiers that the TCRbeta library was prepared. One entry per CDR3 protein results from TCRdb running MiXCR on the PCR reads. The data hold some 490,000 distinct CDR3 sequences, with 12% observed a single time. Sequencing used PBMCs from the stem cell graft donor, obtained from the stem cell graft. The receptors originated from a human donor who donated a stem cell graft to a child with combined immunodeficiency.

This clonotype was seen more than once but under ten times. The chain uses TRBV28 and TRBJ1-6; D is ambiguous. There are 15 residues in the CDR3. Trimming pared 3 bases from V and 6 bases from J, leaving 12 bases between. The V gene's germline CDR1 is MDHEN and CDR2 SYDVKM. CDR3 amino acids: CASSFALGINSPLHF. As DNA, the CDR3 is TGTGCCAGCAGTTTCGCGCTTGGGATTAATTCACCCCTCCACTTT.

This clonotype was seen a handful of times. The genes are TRBV29-1 and TRBJ2-2; D not resolved. The V and J ends lost 1 base and 1 base respectively, with 1 base between them. The V gene's germline CDR1 is SQVTM and CDR2 ANQGSEA. The CDR3 is 12 residues long. The CDR3 sequence: CSVEVNTGELFF. As DNA, the CDR3 is TGCAGCGTTGAAGTGAACACCGGGGAGCTGTTTTTT.

This clonotype was counted at least ten times. The chain is built from TRBV18 and TRBJ2-1, with unresolved D. Germline CDR1 and CDR2: KGHSH and LQKENI. This CDR3 has 14 residues. Trimming cost V 0 bases and J 6 bases, with 9 bases left between them. In DNA form, the CDR3 reads TGTGCCAGCTCACCACCGATTACGGGCAATGAGCAGTTCTTC. It translates to CASSPPITGNEQFF.

The chain is built from TRBV7-7 and TRBJ2-1; perhaps TRBD2 as D (6 bases). V was cut by 1 base and J by 9 bases, with 10 bases left in between. CDR1 and CDR2 from the germline V gene are SSHAT and FNYEAQ (reference sequence). The CDR3 spans 13 residues. In DNA form, the CDR3 reads TGTGCCAGCAGCTTAGACAGGAGGGGTGAGCAGTTCTTC. Protein sequence: CASSLDRRGEQFF.

The chain has TRBV15 and TRBJ2-7; D might be TRBD1 (8 bases). The CDR3 length is 17 residues. The V end was cut by 0 bases, the J end by 1 base, with 16 bases between. The germline gives CDR1 LNHNV, CDR2 YYDKDF (reference sequence). CDR3 sequence (DNA): TGTGCCACCAGCAGAGAGGGAGGGGGACAGGCGTCCTACGAGCAGTACTTC. Amino acid sequence: CATSREGGGQASYEQYF.

The rearrangement joins TRBV29-1 to TRBJ1-1, with a possible D match to TRBD1 (6 bases). Germline V gene sequence: CDR1 SQVTM, CDR2 ANQGSEA. The CDR3 spans 13 residues. Trimming pared 3 bases from V and 4 bases from J, leaving 12 bases between. CDR3 coding DNA: TGCAGCGTTGATAAGGCAGGGGCCACTGAAGCTTTCTTT. Protein: CSVDKAGATEAFF.

This clonotype was detected only a few times. V gene TRBV12-3 or TRBV12-4 combines with J gene TRBJ1-1; weak D call: TRBD1 (6 bases). Trimming shortened V by 3 bases and J by 3 bases, and 14 bases separated the two germline ends. CDR3 size: 15 residues. For the CDR3, the DNA is TGTGCCAGCAGTTTGGGGGCAGGGCTACACACTGAAGCTTTCTTT. This translates into CASSLGAGLHTEAFF.

This clonotype was picked up a small number of times. The gene calls are TRBV27 and TRBJ2-7; maybe TRBD2 (5 bases). There are 12 residues in the CDR3. Germline loops: CDR1 MNHEY, CDR2 SMNVEV (reference sequence). V dropped 2 bases and J dropped 6 bases, with 8 bases sitting between them. The CDR3 region is CASSLGEGEQYF. CDR3 coding DNA: TGTGCCAGCAGTTTAGGCGAGGGCGAGCAGTACTTC.

This clonotype was counted only a few times. This chain links TRBV21-1 with TRBJ2-1. TRBV21-1 is classified as a pseudogene. The CDR3 consists of 13 residues. The CDR3 bases are TGTGCCAGCAGCAAAGGCAGCAACAATGAGCAGTTCTTC. It yields the protein CASSKGSNNEQFF.

At least ten counts were recorded for this clonotype. The gene calls are TRBV12-3 or TRBV12-4 and TRBJ1-1, with unresolved D. This CDR3 contains 16 residues. V was shortened by 5 bases and J by 4 bases, with 20 bases between the two germline ends. CDR3 DNA: TGTGCCAGCAGTCCAGCCGGCGTTGGCCGCGGCACTGAAGCTTTCTTT. The encoded protein is CASSPAGVGRGTEAFF.

This clonotype was found many times. The chain recombines TRBV18 with TRBJ2-5; D gene uncertain. The V end lost 1 base, the J end lost 1 base, and 10 bases lay between the germline ends. CDR1 is KGHSH and CDR2 is LQKENI in the germline V gene. The CDR3 is made up of 15 amino acids. DNA for the CDR3: TGTGCCAGCTCACCACGGGGAACAGTCCAAGAGACCCAGTACTTC. This sequence encodes CASSPRGTVQETQYF.

Only a few counts were recorded for this clonotype. V gene TRBV12-3 or TRBV12-4 combines with J gene TRBJ2-7, with 9 bases that match TRBD2. The V and J ends lost 7 bases and 5 bases, in that order; junction bases with no gene match: 15. This CDR3 is built from 16 residues. CDR3 nucleotides: TGTGCCAGCACCTCCTCCTGGGGGACTAGCATCCACGAGCAGTACTTC. It encodes CASTSSWGTSIHEQYF.

This clonotype was counted many times. The chain joins TRBV12-3 or TRBV12-4 to TRBJ1-4, with 8 bases aligning to TRBD1. V lost 6 bases to trimming and J lost 8 bases; unmatched junction nucleotides: 11. The CDR3 extends over 15 amino acids. Written as DNA, the CDR3 is TGTGCCAGCAGCGGCACAGGGGGGCCTCTAGAAAAACTGTTTTTT. The encoded protein is CASSGTGGPLEKLFF.

This clonotype was found many times. This rearrangement joins TRBV6-2 or TRBV6-3 to TRBJ2-1; 7 bases fit TRBD1. The CDR3 sequence is 17 residues long. V was pared by 4 bases and J by 3 bases, with 12 bases of the junction left unmatched. CDR1 and CDR2 from the germline V gene are MNHEY and SVGEGT. In DNA form, the CDR3 reads TGTGCCAGCAGTTTAGTCGTGGGGGACAGAGGCTACAATGAGCAGTTCTTC. It encodes CASSLVVGDRGYNEQFF.

This clonotype showed up just a few times. The CDR3 sequence is CASSERPGEKLFF. The DNA for the CDR3 is TGTGCCAGCAGTGAAAGACCTGGTGAAAAACTGTTTTTT. The rearrangement uses TRBV12-3 or TRBV12-4 and TRBJ1-4; D uncertain. The germline V and J ends were trimmed by 5 bases and 7 bases, with 11 bases remaining between them. This CDR3 spans 13 amino acids.

This clonotype turned up a few times. This rearrangement joins TRBV7-9 to TRBJ2-5; 9 nucleotides align to TRBD2. Per germline, CDR1 SEHNR and CDR2 FQNEAQ (reference sequence). The CDR3 spans 14 residues. Trimming took 5 bases from V and 5 from J; bases not matched to a gene: 6. The CDR3 DNA reads TGTGCCAGCAGCCCCGGGACTAGCCGCGAGACCCAGTACTTC. It specifies CASSPGTSRETQYF. The full variable domain, with the rest looked up from reference TRBV7-9 and TRBJ2-5, is DTGVSQNPRHKITKRGQNVTFRCDPISEHNRLYWYRQTLGQGPEFLTYFQNEAQLEKSRLLSDRFSAERPKGSFSTLEIQRTEQGDSAMYLCASSPGTSRETQYFGPGTRLLVL.

This clonotype appeared a few times. The chain employs TRBV18 and TRBJ2-3; the match to TRBD1 covers 9 bases. Germline V lookup: CDR1 KGHSH, CDR2 LQKENI. V was pared by 1 base and J by 2 bases, with 7 bases of the junction left unmatched. The CDR3 has 17 amino acids. The CDR3 protein is CASSPRGTGGPTDTQYF. CDR3 nucleotide sequence: TGTGCCAGCTCACCACGAGGTACAGGGGGCCCCACAGATACGCAGTATTTT.

The V call is TRBV20-1, the J call TRBJ2-2; D ambiguous. V was shortened by 6 bases and J by 0 bases, with 14 bases between the two germline ends. The germline V gene encodes CDR1 DFQATT and CDR2 SNEGSKA (reference sequence). The CDR3 is made up of 15 amino acids. CDR3: CSADPLAANTGELFF. CDR3 in DNA: TGCAGTGCGGACCCCCTCGCAGCGAACACCGGGGAGCTGTTTTTT.

This clonotype was counted at least ten times. The genes are TRBV3-1 and TRBJ1-2; D may be TRBD1 (5 bases). Trimming cost V 4 bases and J 5 bases, with 14 bases left between them. Germline V lookup: CDR1 LGHDT, CDR2 YNNKEL (reference sequence). The CDR3 is 14 residues long. CDR3 sequence (DNA): TGTGCCAGCAGCCCCCCGGGGACCGGTTATGGCTACACCTTC. It yields the protein CASSPPGTGYGYTF.